The text below deals with one T cell receptor (beta chain). The antigen remains unidentified. The data originate from a study of a mutant IDH1 vaccine in newly diagnosed glioma. Study at large: The initiation of vaccination occurred 4-6 weeks after radiotherapy alone, or with temozolomide cycles.

Time point noted: week 11, during vaccination. Topical imiquimod was applied with each vaccine dose, which held 300 ug of mutant IDH1 20-mer peptide. Using immunoSEQ multiplex PCR, the repertoire was profiled, and TCRdb retains in-frame clones only, with some absent. The table includes 40,000 or so clones, 84% detected once. The V segment lost 1 base and the J segment 0 bases; nucleotides outside the gene matches: 1. The germline gives CDR1 MNHNS, CDR2 SASEGT. The CDR3 is made up of 17 amino acids. The rearrangement uses TRBV6-1 and TRBJ2-6; 9 bases align to TRBD2. The source material was PBMCs, sampled from a glioma patient whose treatment included an IDH1 peptide vaccine. The TCR originated in a man in his forties with glioma. The CDR3 reads CASSEGTSVSGANVLTF. The CDR3, as DNA: TGTGCCAGCAGTGAAGGGACTAGCGTCTCTGGGGCCAACGTCCTGACTTTC.